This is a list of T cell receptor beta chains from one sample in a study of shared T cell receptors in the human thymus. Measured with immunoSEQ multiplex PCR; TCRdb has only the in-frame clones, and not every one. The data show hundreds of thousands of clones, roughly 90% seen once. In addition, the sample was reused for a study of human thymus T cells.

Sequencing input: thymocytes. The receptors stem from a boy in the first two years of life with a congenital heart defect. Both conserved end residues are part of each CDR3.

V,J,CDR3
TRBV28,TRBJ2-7,CASSPQLDSPYEQYF
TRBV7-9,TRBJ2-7,CASSPRTDSYEQYF
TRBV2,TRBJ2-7,CASSESEGVGYEQYF
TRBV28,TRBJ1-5,CASATESNQPQHF
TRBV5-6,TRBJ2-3,CASSQDRVPTDTQYF
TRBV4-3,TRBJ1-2,CASSQGEGDKYGYTF
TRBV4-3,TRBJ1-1,CASSQVRGTEAFF
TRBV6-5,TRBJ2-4,CASTGTEAKNIQYF
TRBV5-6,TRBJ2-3,CASSLGTDSTDTQYF
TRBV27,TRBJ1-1,CASTTLRGLHDTEAFF